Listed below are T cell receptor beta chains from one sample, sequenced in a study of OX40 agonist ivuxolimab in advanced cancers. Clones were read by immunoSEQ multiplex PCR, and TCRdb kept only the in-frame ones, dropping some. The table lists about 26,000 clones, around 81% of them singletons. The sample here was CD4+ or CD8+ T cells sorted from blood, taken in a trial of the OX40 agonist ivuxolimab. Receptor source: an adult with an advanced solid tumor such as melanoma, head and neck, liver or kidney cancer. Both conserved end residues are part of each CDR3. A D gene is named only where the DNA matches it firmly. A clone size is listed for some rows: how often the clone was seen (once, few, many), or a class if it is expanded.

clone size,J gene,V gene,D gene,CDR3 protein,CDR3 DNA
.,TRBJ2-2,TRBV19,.,CASSPRTANTGELFF,TGTGCCAGTAGTCCCCGGACAGCGAACACCGGGGAGCTGTTTTTT
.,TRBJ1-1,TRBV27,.,CASSLGGGTEAFF,TGTGCCAGCAGTTTAGGAGGGGGGACTGAAGCTTTCTTT
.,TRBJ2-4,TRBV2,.,CASSERGERGWNIQYF,TGTGCCAGCAGTGAGCGGGGAGAAAGGGGGTGGAACATTCAGTACTTC
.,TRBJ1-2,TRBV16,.,CASSQSKLANYGYTF,TGTGCCAGCAGCCAATCGAAACTTGCTAACTATGGCTACACCTTC
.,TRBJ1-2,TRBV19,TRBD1,CATQGRDRLNYGYTF,TGTGCCACCCAGGGCAGGGACAGGCTTAACTATGGCTACACCTTC
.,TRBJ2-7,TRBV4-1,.,CASSQRDESSYEQYF,TGCGCCAGCAGCCAAAGGGACGAAAGCTCCTACGAGCAGTACTTC
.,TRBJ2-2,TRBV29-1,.,CSAERTPNTGELFF,TGCAGCGCCGAACGGACACCGAACACCGGGGAGCTGTTTTTT
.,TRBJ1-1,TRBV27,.,CASSPVTRMNTEAFF,TGTGCCAGCAGTCCAGTAACAAGGATGAACACTGAAGCTTTCTTT
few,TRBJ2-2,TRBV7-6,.,CASSRSGVMNTGELFF,TGTGCCAGCAGCCGATCGGGGGTGATGAACACCGGGGAGCTGTTTTTT
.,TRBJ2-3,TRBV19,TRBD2,CATSPSWREGTDTQYF,TGTGCCACTTCGCCGAGCTGGCGGGAGGGAACAGATACGCAGTATTTT